This T cell receptor (beta chain) was identified in a study of glioma-infiltrating T cells after dendritic cell vaccination. Profiled with immunoSEQ multiplex PCR; TCRdb holds only in-frame clones, not every one. The sample includes tens of thousands of clones, approximately 80% of them seen just once. After removal of 6 bases from V and 4 bases from J, the junction contained 0 bases not matched to a gene. Germline CDR1 is SQVTM and CDR2 is ANQGSEA. CDR3 length: 11 residues. Here the sequenced sample was blood, taken before dendritic cell vaccination. The sequence derives from a human donor with glioblastoma. V and J are TRBV29-1 and TRBJ1-2, with 9 nucleotides matching TRBD1. Written as DNA, the CDR3 is TGCAGCGTGGACAGGGGCTATGGCTACACCTTC. Translating gives CSVDRGYGYTF.